These 25 T cell receptor beta chains were all obtained from the same sample, sequenced in a study of T cells after yellow fever vaccination. TCRdb itself ran the 5' RACE reads through MiXCR, one entry per CDR3 protein. The table has about 300,000 distinct CDR3 sequences, 8.7% seen once. This sample comprised CD4+ T cells sorted from PBMCs, obtained 5 days after the yellow fever booster vaccination. The source of these receptors is a man younger than 35 who received the YFV17D yellow fever vaccine.

The V call is TRBV5-1, the J call TRBJ1-6; the D is unclear. V dropped 0 bases and J dropped 7 bases, with 14 bases sitting between them. Germline V gene sequence: CDR1 SGHRS, CDR2 YFSETQ. The CDR3 is 16 amino acids. DNA for the CDR3: TGCGCCAGCAGCTTGGGTACAGCTGGGTACAATTCACCCCTCCACTTT. It yields the protein CASSLGTAGYNSPLHF.

The gene calls are TRBV20-1 and TRBJ2-5; 11 bases are a match to TRBD2. V shed 1 base and J 2 bases; nucleotides not matched to a gene: 6. Germline V gene data show CDR1 as DFQATT and CDR2 as SNEGSKA (reference sequence). The CDR3 length is 16 residues. CDR3 nucleotides: TGCAGTGCTAGAGGGGCTAGCGGGGGGCGACAAGAGACCCAGTACTTC. It specifies CSARGASGGRQETQYF.

The chain joins TRBV6-2 or TRBV6-3 to TRBJ2-7; 8 nucleotides match TRBD1. Trimming took 4 bases from V and 3 from J; bases not matched to a gene: 8. CDR3 length equals 15 residues. Germline V gene sequence: CDR1 MNHEY, CDR2 SVGEGT. In DNA form, the CDR3 reads TGTGCCAGCAGTTCAGGGACAGGTCGTCTCTACGAGCAGTACTTC. Protein product: CASSSGTGRLYEQYF.

The V call is TRBV7-9, the J call TRBJ2-7; D remains ambiguous. From germline, CDR1 is SEHNR and CDR2 FQNEAQ (reference sequence). V dropped 2 bases and J dropped 4 bases, with 6 bases sitting between them. The CDR3 has 12 amino acids. DNA of the CDR3: TGTGCCAGCAGCTTAAGCCCATACGAGCAGTACGTC. Encoded protein: CASSLSPYEQYV.

Note on this clonotype: A much larger clone differs by one base, so this may be a read error. J is TRBJ2-3 and V is TRBV20-1, with TRBD2 matching over 15 bases. This CDR3 contains 18 residues. Per germline, CDR1 DFQATT and CDR2 SNEGSKA (reference sequence). The ends lost 6 bases at V and 4 bases at J; junction bases unmatched: 14. DNA of the CDR3: TGCAGTGCCTTGGGACTAGCGGGGGGCTGGAGATTACCAGATACGCAGTATTTT. Its protein is CSALGLAGGWRLPDTQYF.

This clonotype was observed a handful of times. The gene calls are TRBV10-2 and TRBJ1-2, with D tentatively TRBD1 (6 bases). The CDR3 covers 13 residues. The V gene's germline CDR1 is WSHSY and CDR2 SAAADI. Trimming cost V 10 bases and J 5 bases, with 17 bases left between them. The CDR3 region is CATKQGSSYGYTF. For the CDR3, the DNA is TGCGCCACCAAACAGGGAAGTTCTTATGGCTACACCTTC.

This clonotype turned up a few times. This chain uses TRBV6-2 or TRBV6-3 with TRBJ1-1, with 7 bases fitting TRBD1. Germline V gene data show CDR1 as MNHEY and CDR2 as SVGEGT. Trimming removed 5 bases from V and 5 bases from J; junction bases left unmatched: 8. CDR3 length: 14 amino acids. The CDR3 nucleotides read TGTGCCAGCAGTCTTCCTCGACAGGGTACTGAAGCTTTCTTT. Protein sequence: CASSLPRQGTEAFF.

This clonotype occurred many times. The genes are TRBV7-9 and TRBJ2-7, with 7 bases that match TRBD1. The length of the CDR3 is 13 residues. Germline CDR1 SEHNR, CDR2 FQNEAQ (reference sequence). J lost 2 bases, V lost 3 bases, and 1 base had no gene match. In nucleotides, the CDR3 is TGTGCCAGCAGCTTTGGACAGGCCTACGAGCAGTACTTC. Its translation: CASSFGQAYEQYF.

In this sample, this clonotype turned up a few times. This rearrangement joins TRBV6-6 to TRBJ1-1, with no clear D. The V gene's germline CDR1 is MNHNY and CDR2 SVGAGI (reference sequence). V lost 6 bases and J lost 6, with 14 bases in between. The CDR3 covers 13 residues. In DNA, the CDR3 is TGTGCCAGCAGCTCAGGCGGGGTCGCTGAAGCTTTCTTT. Encoded protein: CASSSGGVAEAFF.

This clonotype has a handful of counts. This chain uses TRBV12-5 with TRBJ2-2; 7 bases agree with TRBD1. The CDR3 sequence is 17 residues long. CDR1 LGHNT and CDR2 FRNRAP come from the germline V gene. V dropped 5 bases and J dropped 5; count of bases not matched to a gene: 14. CDR3 sequence reads: CASGLRRPGGWTGELFF. DNA for the CDR3: TGTGCTAGTGGTCTCCGCCGTCCAGGGGGATGGACCGGGGAGCTGTTTTTT.

This clonotype has more than one count but fewer than ten. The chain recombines TRBV19 with TRBJ1-1; weak D call: TRBD1 (6 bases). The CDR3 runs to 16 residues. The germline gives CDR1 LNHDA, CDR2 SQIVND (reference sequence). Trimming shortened V by 1 base and J by 0 bases, and 12 bases separated the two germline ends. The chain's CDR3 is CASSIVLGHLNTEAFF. The CDR3 DNA sequence: TGTGCCAGTAGTATAGTCTTGGGACACCTGAACACTGAAGCTTTCTTT.

The chain combines TRBV19 with TRBJ1-1; tentative D call: TRBD1 (6 bases). The CDR3 is 15 amino acids. Trimming removed 6 bases from V and 5 bases from J, with 19 bases in between. The germline CDR1 and CDR2 sequences are LNHDA and SQIVND (reference sequence). CDR3: CASSSRRGVETEAFF. The CDR3 DNA reads TGTGCCAGTAGCTCTAGAAGGGGGGTCGAGACTGAAGCTTTCTTT.

This clonotype has a count of ten or more. The V and J genes are TRBV5-1 and TRBJ2-7; D is unresolved. V was cut by 1 base and J by 6 bases, with 5 bases left in between. This CDR3 region has 11 residues. Per the germline V gene, CDR1 is SGHRS and CDR2 is YFSETQ. The CDR3 DNA reads TGCGCCAGCAGCTTGAGTGGCGAGCAGTACTTC. Its translation is CASSLSGEQYF.

The rearrangement uses TRBV19 and TRBJ1-1; D unresolved. Germline loops: CDR1 LNHDA, CDR2 SQIVND (reference sequence). This CDR3 comprises 13 residues. The ends were cut back, 3 bases at V and 5 bases at J, with 10 bases in the middle. The CDR3 reads CASSMNRRTEAFF. The CDR3 nucleotides are TGTGCCAGTAGTATGAATAGAAGAACTGAAGCTTTCTTT.

This clonotype was found a few times. The rearrangement uses TRBV20-1 and TRBJ2-7; D may be TRBD1 (6 bases). CDR3 size: 12 residues. From germline, CDR1 is DFQATT and CDR2 SNEGSKA (reference sequence). Between the trimmed V and J ends, which lost 0 bases and 11 bases, there was a span of 14 bases. The CDR3 is CSAREGETGEYF. CDR3 coding DNA: TGCAGTGCTAGAGAAGGGGAGACAGGAGAGTACTTC.

A few counts support this clonotype. This rearrangement joins TRBV12-3 or TRBV12-4 to TRBJ1-6; D uncertain. This CDR3 is built from 13 residues. Trimming removed 5 bases at V and 6 bases at J, with 8 bases between. The CDR3 protein is CASSALGNSPLHF. The CDR3 DNA is TGTGCCAGCAGTGCCCTGGGTAATTCACCCCTCCACTTT.

This clonotype was recorded at least ten times. The genes are TRBV5-4 and TRBJ2-5, with D possibly being TRBD1 (6 bases). The CDR3 runs 14 residues. The V and J ends lost 4 bases and 1 base respectively, with 11 bases between them. CDR1 is SGHNT, CDR2 YYREEE, per germline (reference sequence). The CDR3 loop reads CASSGRDIQETQYF. The DNA for the CDR3 is TGTGCCAGCAGCGGCCGGGACATCCAAGAGACCCAGTACTTC.

This clonotype came up a few times. The chain is built from TRBV14 and TRBJ1-1; D not certain. Trimming took 4 bases from V and 5 from J, leaving 14 bases between them. Germline assignment: CDR1 SGHDN and CDR2 FVKESK. The CDR3 is made up of 14 amino acids. CDR3 loop: CASSPKAGATEAFF. The CDR3 region has the DNA TGTGCCAGCAGCCCGAAGGCGGGAGCAACTGAAGCTTTCTTT. The variable domain in full, completed from reference TRBV14 and TRBJ1-1, reads EAGVTQFPSHSVIEKGQTVTLRCDPISGHDNLYWYRRVMGKEIKFLLHFVKESKQDESGMPNNRFLAERTGGTYSTLKVQPAELEDSGVYFCASSPKAGATEAFFGQGTRLTVV.

This clonotype was observed a few times. The chain recombines TRBV5-4 with TRBJ2-2; D is possibly TRBD1 or TRBD2 (5 bases each). Germline-derived CDR1 and CDR2 are SGHNT and YYREEE (reference sequence). This CDR3 has 16 amino acids. Trimming removed 4 bases from V and 4 bases from J, with 17 bases in between. The CDR3 bases are TGTGCCAGCAGCAAAGGGACGGACACGAGCACCGGGGAGCTGTTTTTT. Translating it yields CASSKGTDTSTGELFF.

This clonotype was recorded many times. The rearrangement joins TRBV7-2 to TRBJ2-7; D tentatively fits TRBD1 or TRBD2 (5 bases each). V gave up 7 bases and J gave up 6 bases, with 19 bases separating them. CDR3 size: 14 residues. Per the germline V gene, CDR1 is SGHTA and CDR2 is FQGNSA. CDR3 loop: CASTSTGHGGEQYF. The CDR3 coding sequence is TGTGCCAGCACCTCGACGGGGCATGGAGGCGAGCAGTACTTC.

This sequence joins TRBV2 and TRBJ1-1, with D possibly being TRBD1 (6 bases). V was shortened by 4 bases and J by 2 bases, with 11 bases between the two germline ends. Germline lookup yields CDR1 SNHLY and CDR2 FYNNEI. The CDR3 length is 14 residues. This chain's CDR3 is CASSGIQGNTEAFF. CDR3 coding DNA: TGTGCCAGCAGTGGGATACAGGGCAACACTGAAGCTTTCTTT.

The chain recombines TRBV19 with TRBJ1-2; TRBD1 is a possible D gene (5 bases). The germline gives CDR1 LNHDA, CDR2 SQIVND (reference sequence). The CDR3 loop spans 13 amino acids. V lost 8 bases and J lost 2, with 12 bases in between. CDR3 region: CASVPAGNYGYTF. CDR3 bases: TGTGCCAGTGTCCCTGCAGGGAACTATGGCTACACCTTC.

This clonotype has at least ten counts. J is TRBJ1-6 and V is TRBV12-3 or TRBV12-4, with D unresolved. This CDR3 has 13 amino acids. Trimming stripped 1 base from V and 4 bases from J, with 2 bases between. The CDR3 nucleotides read TGTGCCAGCAGTTTAGGGTATAATTCACCCCTCCACTTT. It is translated as CASSLGYNSPLHF.

This clonotype showed up many times. This sequence joins TRBV7-2 and TRBJ2-5; D ambiguous. Looked up from germline, CDR1 is SGHTA and CDR2 is FQGNSA. The CDR3 extends over 12 amino acids. Trimming took off 1 base at V and 5 bases at J, with 5 bases between the two ends. In DNA, the CDR3 is TGTGCCAGCAGCTTAGGCTTGGAGACCCAGTACTTC. Translation: CASSLGLETQYF.

The CDR3 loop reads CASSYGEDNYGYTF. DNA for the CDR3: TGTGCCAGCAGCTACGGGGAGGACAACTATGGCTACACCTTC. The genes are TRBV7-8 and TRBJ1-2, with D unclear. Germline-derived CDR1 and CDR2 are SGHVS and FQNEAQ. Trimming removed 4 bases from V and 2 bases from J, with 11 bases in between. CDR3 size: 14 residues. The entire variable domain, with the rest obtained from reference TRBV7-8 and TRBJ1-2, is as follows: GAGVSQSPRYKVAKRGQDVALRCDPISGHVSLFWYQQALGQGPEFLTYFQNEAQLDKSGLPSDRFFAERPEGSVSTLKIQRTQQEDSAVYLCASSYGEDNYGYTFGSGTRLTVV.